Presented here are 2 T cell receptor beta chains from one specimen sequenced in a study of PD-1 blockade in classical Hodgkin lymphoma. Clones were sequenced by immunoSEQ multiplex PCR, and TCRdb holds only the in-frame ones, with some missing. The data contain under 50,000 clones, 66% of them singletons. Regarding time point: cycle 4 day 1 (C4D1), after 6 weeks of nivolumab. No patient escaped relapse after autologous stem cell transplantation, and brentuximab vedotin exposure varied. Sequencing was performed on peripheral blood mononuclear cells (PBMCs), taken before the fourth cycle of nivolumab. These TCRs come from a human donor with classical Hodgkin lymphoma.

This clone came up once. The chain recombines TRBV5-1 with TRBJ2-2, with TRBD1 identical over 10 bases. CDR1 is SGHRS and CDR2 is YFSETQ in the germline V gene. This CDR3 has 16 residues. The ends lost 4 bases at V and 7 bases at J; junction bases unmatched: 10. In nucleotides, the CDR3 is TGCGCCAGCAGCCTCTCGACAGGGGGCATAGGCGGGGAGCTGTTTTTT. This translates into CASSLSTGGIGGELFF. The full variable domain, rest sourced from reference TRBV5-1 and TRBJ2-2, is KAGVTQTPRYLIKTRGQQVTLSCSPISGHRSVSWYQQTPGQGLQFLFEYFSETQRNKGNFPGRFSGRQFSNSRSEMNVSTLELGDSALYLCASSLSTGGIGGELFFGEGSRLTVL.

This sequence joins TRBV6-5 and TRBJ1-4; D uncertain. The V gene's germline CDR1 is MNHEY and CDR2 SVGAGI. This CDR3 region has 14 residues. V dropped 6 bases and J dropped 3 bases, with 11 bases sitting between them. The CDR3 DNA reads as TGTGCCAGCAGAACCACCGGGCCTAATGAAAAACTGTTTTTT. Translation: CASRTTGPNEKLFF.